The next 29 T cell receptor beta chains were all read from a single sample in a study of Graves' ophthalmopathy and Graves' hyperthyroidism. The authors amplified TCR beta CDR3 regions, and they did so from RNA transcripts for repertoire sequencing. An opening RT-PCR round employed HTBI primers and preceded a second-round multiplex PCR. TCRdb re-called the multiplex PCR reads through MiXCR, storing one row per CDR3 protein. The sample has a few hundred thousand distinct CDR3 sequences; 35% to 45% are singletons. Input material: peripheral blood or thyroid tissue (not recorded which). Receptor source: an adult man with Graves' hyperthyroidism.

This clonotype was detected only a few times. Relative to the germline gene, one junction end is altered; a read error may explain this. V gene TRBV5-1 combines with J gene TRBJ2-5; D perhaps matches TRBD1 (6 bases). The CDR3 is made up of 18 amino acids. Germline assignment: CDR1 SGHRS and CDR2 YFSETQ. CDR3 sequence (DNA): TGTGCCAGCAGAAAACCTTGGGACACCCAGGGGCCTCAAGAGACCCAGTACTTC. It codes for CASRKPWDTQGPQETQYF.

The chain couples TRBV5-8 to TRBJ1-3, with D unclear. Trimming took off 4 bases at V and 2 bases at J, with 10 bases between the two ends. Germline V gene lookup returns CDR1 SGHTS and CDR2 YDEGEE. The CDR3 totals 14 residues. CDR3 sequence (DNA): TGTGCCAGCAGCCGCGGGCCCACTGGAAACACCATATATTTT. Amino acids: CASSRGPTGNTIYF.

Ten or more counts support this clonotype. The chain employs TRBV9 and TRBJ1-1; D remains unclear. CDR1 SGDLS and CDR2 YYNGEE come from the germline V gene. V was pared by 2 bases and J by 3 bases, with 11 bases between. CDR3 length: 14 amino acids. In DNA form, the CDR3 reads TGTGCCAGCAGCGTCTGGGAGGGTGACACTGAAGCTTTCTTT. Encoded protein: CASSVWEGDTEAFF.

In its sample, this clonotype was seen many times. The CDR3 sequence: CASRPGRGVYQPQHF. The CDR3 coding sequence is TGTGCCAGCAGACCTGGTAGAGGGGTGTATCAGCCCCAGCATTTT. The gene calls are TRBV2 and TRBJ1-5, with D perhaps matching TRBD1 (5 bases). The germline gives CDR1 SNHLY, CDR2 FYNNEI. This CDR3 is built from 15 residues. Trimming shortened V by 6 bases and J by 5 bases, and 17 bases separated the two germline ends.

This clonotype was observed once. A read error may explain this, as a much larger clone is one base away. The chain couples TRBV9 to TRBJ1-2; 7 bases fit TRBD1. The germline V gene has CDR1 SGDLS and CDR2 YYNGEE. The CDR3 spans 18 residues. The CDR3 sequence: CASGVAPNQGGSNYGYTF. The CDR3 DNA is TGTGCCAGCGGCGTAGCCCCAAATCAGGGGGGCTCTAACTATGGCTACACCTTC. The whole variable domain, filled in from reference TRBV9 and TRBJ1-2, reads DSGVTQTPKHLITATGQRVTLRCSPRSGDLSVYWYQQSLDQGLQFLIQYYNGEERAKGNILERFSAQQFPDLHSELNLSSLELGDSALYFCASGVAPNQGGSNYGYTFGSGTRLTVV.

This clonotype has a handful of counts. The J gene is TRBJ2-2, the V gene TRBV7-2; 11 bases map to TRBD2. The V and J ends lost 1 base and 0 bases, in that order; junction bases with no gene match: 4. The CDR3 length is 18 residues. The germline gives CDR1 SGHTA, CDR2 FQGNSA. DNA of the CDR3: TGTGCCAGCAGCTTAGGCCTAGCGGGGGGCTCGAACACCGGGGAGCTGTTTTTT. As protein: CASSLGLAGGSNTGELFF.

V usage is TRBV29-1 and J usage is TRBJ2-5, with 9 bases fitting TRBD1. CDR1 and CDR2 (germline): SQVTM, ANQGSEA. V shed 8 bases, J shed 2 bases, and the junction held 3 bases outside the gene matches. The CDR3 runs to 12 residues. CDR3: CSRDREQETQYF. CDR3 bases: TGCAGCCGGGACAGGGAGCAAGAGACCCAGTACTTC.

This clonotype came up many times. The V gene is TRBV5-1, the J gene TRBJ1-5, with TRBD1 matching 8 bases. The CDR3 contains 16 residues. V shed 0 bases and J 7 bases; nucleotides not matched to a gene: 9. Per the germline V gene, CDR1 is SGHRS and CDR2 is YFSETQ. The CDR3 region is CASSLGTGGSRQPQHF. The CDR3 nucleotides read TGCGCCAGCAGCTTGGGAACAGGGGGATCGCGGCAGCCCCAGCATTTT.

There are many counts of this clonotype. The V gene is TRBV20-1, the J gene TRBJ1-3; D unclear. V dropped 6 bases and J dropped 2 bases, with 14 bases sitting between them. The CDR3 is made up of 14 amino acids. CDR1 is DFQATT, CDR2 SNEGSKA, per germline (reference sequence). CDR3 region: CSAPRGGTGNTIYF. The CDR3 region has the DNA TGCAGTGCCCCACGCGGAGGGACTGGAAACACCATATATTTT.

This chain connects TRBV2 to TRBJ1-5, with a weak D call TRBD1 (5 bases). The CDR3 is made up of 15 amino acids. Germline V gene sequence: CDR1 SNHLY, CDR2 FYNNEI. Written as DNA, the CDR3 is TGTGCTAGAGATCCAGGGCAGGATAGCAATCAGCCCCAGCATTTT. Amino acids: CARDPGQDSNQPQHF. Variable domain in full (rest from reference TRBV2 and TRBJ1-5): EPEVTQTPSHQVTQMGQEVILRCVPISNHLYFYWYRQILGQKVEFLVSFYNNEISEKSEIFDDQFSVERPDGSNFTLKIRSTKLEDSAMYFCARDPGQDSNQPQHFGDGTRLSIL.

A single count supports this clonotype. A much larger clone lies a single base off, so this may be a read error. The chain combines TRBV19 with TRBJ1-4; D not resolved. This CDR3 is built from 16 residues. The germline CDR1 and CDR2 sequences are LNHDA and SQIVND (reference sequence). The CDR3 sequence: CASSLRVSATNERLFF. The CDR3 DNA is TGTGCCAGTAGCCTGCGGGTTAGTGCAACTAATGAAAGACTGTTTTTT.

This clonotype was observed at least ten times. This chain uses TRBV20-1 with TRBJ2-7, with TRBD1 identical over 7 bases. This CDR3 has 13 residues. Germline CDR1 and CDR2: DFQATT and SNEGSKA (reference sequence). This chain's CDR3 is CRAGGENSYEQYF. CDR3 sequence (DNA): TGCAGGGCAGGGGGAGAAAACTCCTACGAGCAGTACTTC.

This chain joins TRBV24-1 and TRBJ2-7, with no clear D. This CDR3 has 14 residues. CDR1 and CDR2 from the germline V gene are KGHDR and SFDVKD. V was clipped by 0 bases and J by 7 bases, with 12 bases between them. The CDR3, as DNA: TGTGCCACCAGTGATTTGTGGGGTGCCGGGGAGCAGTACTTC. The encoded protein is CATSDLWGAGEQYF.

This clonotype was observed a handful of times. The chain recombines TRBV12-3 or TRBV12-4 with TRBJ1-1; 10 nucleotides agree with TRBD1. The CDR3 is 14 amino acids. J gave up 7 bases and V 8 bases, and 10 bases lay outside the gene matches. DNA for the CDR3: TGTGCCAGCTCAGCCTCCGGGACAGGGGTTGAAGCTTTCTTT. Protein: CASSASGTGVEAFF.

This clonotype was observed a handful of times. The V gene is TRBV3-1, the J gene TRBJ1-1; TRBD1 is a possible D gene (6 bases). This CDR3 is 13 amino acids long. V lost 0 bases, J lost 10 bases, and 12 bases lay in between. The V gene's germline CDR1 is LGHDT and CDR2 YNNKEL (reference sequence). For the CDR3, the DNA is TGTGCCAGCAGCCAAGACATCGGGGGCCGAGCTTTCTTT. This translates into CASSQDIGGRAFF.

This clonotype was found a few times. The V call is TRBV9, the J call TRBJ2-5; 7 bases are a match to TRBD2. CDR3 length equals 15 residues. Germline CDR1 SGDLS, CDR2 YYNGEE. The J segment lost 4 bases and the V segment lost 10 bases, leaving 16 bases of the junction unmatched. The CDR3 is CACPLRFGGGETQYF. Written as DNA, the CDR3 is TGTGCCTGCCCATTGAGGTTTGGGGGGGGAGAGACCCAGTACTTC.

There are many counts of this clonotype. V gene TRBV9 combines with J gene TRBJ1-2; D is perhaps TRBD1 (6 bases). Germline V lookup: CDR1 SGDLS, CDR2 YYNGEE. V lost 0 bases and J 8 bases, leaving 17 bases between the germline ends. The CDR3 contains 15 residues. CDR3 loop: CASSVARTGTEGYTF. CDR3 bases: TGTGCCAGCAGCGTAGCTCGAACAGGGACTGAGGGCTACACCTTC.

This clonotype was detected only a few times. The chain links TRBV5-4 to TRBJ2-7; 8 nucleotides match TRBD1. The ends lost 2 bases at V and 4 bases at J; junction bases unmatched: 8. CDR3 length: 15 residues. In germline, CDR1 is SGHNT, CDR2 YYREEE (reference sequence). CDR3 bases: TGTGCCAGCAGCTTACAGGGGGGTATGTTATACGAGCAGTACTTC. Residues: CASSLQGGMLYEQYF.

V usage is TRBV29-1 and J usage is TRBJ2-7; no firm D call. V was cut by 0 bases and J by 5 bases, with 11 bases left in between. The CDR3 has 13 amino acids. In germline, CDR1 is SQVTM, CDR2 ANQGSEA. CDR3 residues: CSVEDSSGHEQYF. CDR3 DNA: TGCAGCGTTGAAGATAGTTCGGGCCACGAGCAGTACTTC.

This clonotype was seen ten or more times. The rearrangement joins TRBV24-1 to TRBJ1-1, with D possibly matching TRBD1 (6 bases). V dropped 8 bases and J dropped 4 bases, with 13 bases sitting between them. The CDR3 is made up of 13 amino acids. CDR1 is KGHDR and CDR2 is SFDVKD in the germline V gene. The CDR3 region has the DNA TGTGCCACCAAGGGGGGTGGGAGCACTGAAGCTTTCTTT. Translation: CATKGGGSTEAFF.

In regard to this clonotype: No conserved phenylalanine or tryptophan is present at the end of the CDR3, so a read error is the likely explanation. J is TRBJ2-7 and V is TRBV9, with TRBD1 matching 10 bases. Germline loops: CDR1 SGDLS, CDR2 YYNGEE. Losses at the gene ends were 4 bases for V and 1 base for J; bases not matched to a gene: 14. The CDR3 is 18 residues long. In DNA, the CDR3 is TGTGCCAGCAGCCCCCAGGGTGACAGGGGGCTTCAGTCCTACGAGCAGTACCTC. It codes for CASSPQGDRGLQSYEQYL.

V gene TRBV15 combines with J gene TRBJ2-7; TRBD1 or TRBD2 may be the D gene (5 bases each). Trimming stripped 0 bases from V and 5 bases from J, with 14 bases between. The germline V gene has CDR1 LNHNV and CDR2 YYDKDF (reference sequence). The CDR3 runs to 15 residues. The CDR3 spells CATSRDLGTDHEQYF. DNA for the CDR3: TGTGCCACCAGCAGAGATTTAGGGACCGACCACGAGCAGTACTTC.

V and J are TRBV6-5 and TRBJ2-7, with D unresolved. The end of the DNA fits TRBJ2-1 better, so the J call may be wrong. Germline-derived CDR1 and CDR2 are MNHEY and SVGAGI. CDR3 length equals 15 residues. The CDR3: CASTPAAPSYNEQFF. CDR3 sequence (DNA): TGTGCCAGCACCCCGGCAGCACCCTCCTACAATGAGCAGTTCTTC.

This clonotype came up many times. V usage is TRBV7-6 and J usage is TRBJ1-1; D perhaps matches TRBD1 (5 bases). The germline V and J ends were trimmed by 1 base and 4 bases, with 13 bases remaining between them. In germline, CDR1 is SGHVS, CDR2 FNYEAQ. This CDR3 spans 15 amino acids. CDR3 DNA sequence: TGTGCCAGCAGCTTAGAAGGGGAAGTGAGCACTGAAGCTTTCTTT. The encoded protein is CASSLEGEVSTEAFF.

The chain joins TRBV6-5 to TRBJ2-2, with D possibly matching TRBD1 (6 bases). The CDR3 covers 16 residues. Germline V CDR1 and CDR2: MNHEY, SVGAGI. V lost 9 bases and J 0 bases, leaving 17 bases between the germline ends. The CDR3 coding sequence is TGTGCCAGAAGCCGGGACACCCGGACGAACACCGGGGAGCTGTTTTTT. This translates into CARSRDTRTNTGELFF.

This chain links TRBV29-1 with TRBJ2-7; perhaps TRBD1 as D (7 bases). Trimming left V 2 bases short and J 7 bases short, with 21 bases between. This CDR3 is built from 15 residues. Germline CDR1 SQVTM, CDR2 ANQGSEA. The CDR3 DNA reads TGCAGCGTTGAAAGGGGGGACAGAGCCTACAATGAGCAGTACTTC. Residues: CSVERGDRAYNEQYF.

This clonotype was observed at least ten times. The chain recombines TRBV5-8 with TRBJ2-2, with TRBD2 matching 13 bases. The CDR3 runs 15 residues. CDR1 and CDR2 (germline): SGHTS, YDEGEE. J lost 6 bases, V lost 4 bases, and 3 bases had no gene match. The CDR3 protein is CASSMTSGRSGELFF. CDR3 sequence (DNA): TGTGCCAGCAGCATGACTAGCGGGAGGTCCGGGGAGCTGTTTTTT.

This sequence joins TRBV2 and TRBJ1-6; the D gene is possibly TRBD1 (5 bases). V was shortened by 4 bases and J by 8 bases, with 27 bases between the two germline ends. The CDR3 runs to 19 residues. Germline CDR1 reads SNHLY; CDR2 reads FYNNEI. The CDR3 loop reads CASSAGRVAPGELDSPLHF. The CDR3 nucleotides read TGTGCCAGCAGTGCAGGCAGGGTGGCCCCCGGGGAGCTGGATTCACCCCTCCACTTT.

This clonotype was picked up many times. This chain uses TRBV19 with TRBJ1-2; no reliable D call. CDR1 and CDR2 from the germline V gene are LNHDA and SQIVND (reference sequence). CDR3 length equals 15 residues. V lost 4 bases and J 3 bases, leaving 15 bases between the germline ends. The CDR3 is CASSKSVEKHYGYTF. CDR3 DNA sequence: TGTGCCAGTAGTAAGTCCGTGGAGAAACACTATGGCTACACCTTC.